What follows are 32 T cell receptor beta chains derived from one specimen sequenced in a study of cytomegalovirus exposure and HLA in healthy donors. PCR involved 60 Vbeta and 13 Jbeta primers. Assay used: immunoSEQ multiplex PCR; TCRdb lists only in-frame clones, some missing. Found here are 130,000 or so clones, approximately 87% of them singletons; the top ten hold about 1.5%. The sample comprised PBMCs. These receptors all come from a middle-aged man in good health and CMV-seronegative.

This clone has only one observation. The chain links TRBV6-6 to TRBJ2-3; tentative D call: TRBD2 (6 bases). V was trimmed by 5 bases and J by 4 bases, leaving 13 bases between them. CDR3 length: 14 amino acids. Germline-derived CDR1 and CDR2 are MNHNY and SVGAGI (reference sequence). This CDR3 reads CASSQEGLSDTQYF. Here the CDR3 DNA reads TGTGCCAGCAGTCAGGAGGGACTTTCAGATACGCAGTATTTT.

A single count supports this clone. The chain joins TRBV2 to TRBJ2-5; D may be TRBD2 (6 bases). The ends were cut back, 0 bases at V and 5 bases at J, with 13 bases in the middle. The CDR3 runs to 15 residues. In germline, CDR1 is SNHLY, CDR2 FYNNEI. The CDR3 nucleotides read TGTGCCAGCAGTGAAGCGGTGGACGGAGGGGAGACCCAGTACTTC. This sequence encodes CASSEAVDGGETQYF.

The rearrangement links TRBV2 to TRBJ2-5; 11 positions agree with TRBD2. Germline-derived CDR1 and CDR2 are SNHLY and FYNNEI. The V and J ends lost 4 bases and 2 bases, in that order; junction bases with no gene match: 6. The CDR3 spans 16 residues. The CDR3 nucleotides are TGTGCCAGCAGTGTAAGGCTAGCGGGGGGACAAGAGACCCAGTACTTC. Protein sequence: CASSVRLAGGQETQYF.

The CDR3 loop is CASSKDSQQETQYF. The CDR3 DNA reads as TGTGCCAGCAGTAAGGACTCACAACAAGAGACCCAGTACTTC. The rearrangement uses TRBV2 and TRBJ2-5, with a tentative D call TRBD2 (5 bases). Germline V lookup: CDR1 SNHLY, CDR2 FYNNEI. V was trimmed by 5 bases and J by 2 bases, leaving 12 bases between them. CDR3 length equals 14 residues.

The chain carries TRBV19 and TRBJ1-1, with 7 bases fitting TRBD1. This CDR3 spans 13 amino acids. Germline V gives CDR1 LNHDA, CDR2 SQIVND (reference sequence). Trimming took 6 bases from V and 8 from J; bases not matched to a gene: 9. CDR3 in DNA: TGTGCCAGTAGCACCGACAGGGCCCTAGAAGCTTTCTTT. Amino acid sequence: CASSTDRALEAFF.

J is TRBJ1-1 and V is TRBV2; D is ambiguous. Germline V lookup: CDR1 SNHLY, CDR2 FYNNEI. The CDR3 runs 12 residues. The ends were cut back, 4 bases at V and 8 bases at J, with 11 bases in the middle. The CDR3 is CASSVGKGEAFF. Written as DNA, the CDR3 is TGTGCCAGCAGTGTCGGGAAAGGGGAAGCTTTCTTT.

The chain carries TRBV27 and TRBJ2-5, with D uncertain. The last part of the DNA fits TRBJ2-7 better; the J call may be wrong. Germline values: CDR1 MNHEY, CDR2 SMNVEV (reference sequence). The length of the CDR3 is 15 residues. DNA of the CDR3: TGTGCCAGCAGTTTACCGATCGTGTTCTCCTACGAGCAGTACTTC. Translated: CASSLPIVFSYEQYF.

This chain uses TRBV15 with TRBJ1-1; D is ambiguous. The CDR3 is 14 amino acids. V was pared by 0 bases and J by 2 bases, with 7 bases between. The V gene's germline CDR1 is LNHNV and CDR2 YYDKDF (reference sequence). The CDR3 is CATSRDDINTEAFF. As DNA, the CDR3 is TGTGCCACCAGCAGAGATGACATAAACACTGAAGCTTTCTTT.

The chain carries TRBV7-8 and TRBJ2-7, with D possibly matching TRBD1 (5 bases). Trimming left V 1 base short and J 0 bases short, with 13 bases between. The germline V gene encodes CDR1 SGHVS and CDR2 FQNEAQ. The CDR3 is 16 residues long. CDR3 DNA: TGTGCCAGCAGCTTAGTCCGTACAGGCGGCTCCTACGAGCAGTACTTC. Protein: CASSLVRTGGSYEQYF.

V gene TRBV11-2 combines with J gene TRBJ2-1, with TRBD2 matching over 14 bases. V dropped 4 bases and J dropped 15; count of bases not matched to a gene: 8. The CDR3 sequence is 14 residues long. Germline V gene data show CDR1 as SGHAT and CDR2 as FQNNGV. CDR3 sequence: CASSSGTSGRSWFF. DNA for the CDR3: TGTGCCAGCAGCTCAGGGACTAGCGGGAGAAGCTGGTTCTTC.

The chain couples TRBV11-2 to TRBJ2-1; 11 bases agree with TRBD2. Germline CDR1 and CDR2: SGHAT and FQNNGV. The CDR3 sequence is 15 residues long. Trimming cost V 5 bases and J 3 bases; bases outside gene matches: 3. The CDR3 region is CASSQGTSGYNEQFF. In DNA form, the CDR3 reads TGTGCCAGCAGCCAAGGGACTAGCGGCTACAATGAGCAGTTCTTC.

The V and J genes are TRBV28 and TRBJ1-1; D is possibly TRBD1 (5 bases). The CDR3 spans 14 residues. CDR1 and CDR2 (germline): MDHEN, SYDVKM. V lost 2 bases to trimming and J lost 5 bases, with 12 bases between them. The CDR3 nucleotides are TGTGCCAGCAGTTTAGTGGGGAGGGGAACTGAAGCTTTCTTT. Protein: CASSLVGRGTEAFF.

This chain uses TRBV5-4 with TRBJ2-1; TRBD2 aligns across 13 bases. Germline V CDR1 and CDR2: SGHNT, YYREEE (reference sequence). V gave up 5 bases and J gave up 7 bases; unmatched junction bases: 6. The CDR3 length is 15 residues. CDR3 sequence: CASSPGLAGENEQFF. The DNA for the CDR3 is TGTGCCAGCAGTCCCGGACTAGCGGGAGAGAATGAGCAGTTCTTC.

The gene calls are TRBV18 and TRBJ1-4; TRBD1 matches 10 bases. The CDR3 totals 16 residues. Germline CDR1 KGHSH, CDR2 LQKENI. Germline trimming cut 0 bases from V and 12 bases from J; bases unmatched to any gene: 10. The CDR3 is CASSPPGGQGHFELFF. The CDR3, as DNA: TGTGCCAGCTCACCACCCGGGGGACAGGGGCACTTCGAACTGTTTTTT.

This chain joins TRBV30 and TRBJ1-4; possible D gene TRBD1, 6 bases. The CDR3 runs 10 residues. Trimming pared 8 bases from V and 13 bases from J, leaving 14 bases between. Germline V lookup: CDR1 GTSNPN, CDR2 SVGIG (reference sequence). This CDR3 is CAGSAGALFF. CDR3 nucleotide sequence: TGTGCCGGTTCTGCAGGGGCACTGTTTTTT.

This sequence joins TRBV4-1 and TRBJ1-2, with no clear D. CDR1 and CDR2 (germline): MGHRA, YSYEKL. The V and J ends lost 3 bases and 7 bases respectively, with 18 bases between them. CDR3 length: 15 amino acids. As DNA, the CDR3 is TGCGCCAGCAGCCAGAGGGCCACAACCTTGGGTGGCTACACCTTC. Protein sequence: CASSQRATTLGGYTF.

The V and J genes are TRBV10-2 and TRBJ2-7; 8 bases map to TRBD1. CDR3 length: 13 residues. The junction had 7 bases not matched to a gene; V was cut back by 9 bases and J by 3 bases. The V gene's germline CDR1 is WSHSY and CDR2 SAAADI. CDR3: CASAAGGGYEQYF. DNA for the CDR3: TGCGCCAGTGCCGCAGGGGGCGGCTACGAGCAGTACTTC.

CDR3 in amino acids: CASSLRLAGVNEQFF. CDR3 nucleotide sequence: TGTGCCAGTAGTCTGAGACTAGCGGGGGTGAATGAGCAGTTCTTC. The chain employs TRBV19 and TRBJ2-1; the match to TRBD2 covers 12 bases. The CDR3 covers 15 residues. Per germline, CDR1 LNHDA and CDR2 SQIVND (reference sequence). The V segment lost 5 bases and the J segment 7 bases; nucleotides outside the gene matches: 6.

V usage is TRBV19 and J usage is TRBJ2-2; 8 bases are shared with TRBD2. CDR3 size: 15 residues. Germline V gene sequence: CDR1 LNHDA, CDR2 SQIVND (reference sequence). Unmatched junction bases numbered 3, after V lost 2 bases and J lost 4 bases. The CDR3 nucleotides are TGTGCCAGTAGTATACAGCGGGAGCTCACCGGGGAGCTGTTTTTT. This translates into CASSIQRELTGELFF.

The chain is built from TRBV14 and TRBJ2-7, with 9 bases that match TRBD1. V lost 4 bases to trimming and J lost 6 bases; unmatched junction nucleotides: 10. The CDR3 consists of 15 residues. In germline, CDR1 is SGHDN, CDR2 FVKESK. The CDR3, as DNA: TGTGCCAGCAGCCCCTTTACCGGGACAGGGACCGAGCAGTACTTC. Amino acids: CASSPFTGTGTEQYF.

This clone has more than one count but fewer than ten. V and J are TRBV28 and TRBJ1-4; D possibly corresponds to TRBD1 (5 bases). The CDR3 is 13 residues long. Trimming cost V 3 bases and J 7 bases, with 9 bases left between them. Germline CDR1 and CDR2: MDHEN and SYDVKM. The chain's CDR3 is CASSFSGIEKLFF. The CDR3 region has the DNA TGTGCCAGCAGTTTCTCAGGGATTGAAAAACTGTTTTTT.

This chain joins TRBV5-1 and TRBJ2-7; the D gene is possibly TRBD2 (6 bases). With 4 bases removed from V and 3 bases from J, the gap between germline ends came to 23 bases. Germline V gene sequence: CDR1 SGHRS, CDR2 YFSETQ. CDR3 length equals 17 residues. CDR3 coding DNA: TGCGCCAGCAGCCTACTTCCTGGTAGCGGTAATGGCTACGAGCAGTACTTC. This codes for CASSLLPGSGNGYEQYF.

The chain recombines TRBV15 with TRBJ1-4; D uncertain. Germline assignment: CDR1 LNHNV and CDR2 YYDKDF (reference sequence). V was trimmed by 0 bases and J by 7 bases, leaving 6 bases between them. This CDR3 contains 13 residues. In nucleotides, the CDR3 is TGTGCCACCAGCAGAGATCCATCTGAAAAACTGTTTTTT. This codes for CATSRDPSEKLFF.

Only a few counts were recorded for this clone. The rearrangement uses TRBV7-8 and TRBJ1-3; TRBD1 matches 10 bases. V lost 5 bases and J lost 0; bases outside the gene matches: 10. Germline assignment: CDR1 SGHVS and CDR2 FQNEAQ. The CDR3 extends over 18 amino acids. The DNA for the CDR3 is TGTGCCAGCAGCCCCTTTAGGGGACAGGGGATCTCTGGAAACACCATATATTTT. Protein: CASSPFRGQGISGNTIYF.

The chain uses TRBV2 and TRBJ1-4, with D uncertain. V was clipped by 2 bases and J by 8 bases, with 9 bases between them. CDR1 is SNHLY, CDR2 FYNNEI, per germline. The CDR3 contains 13 residues. CDR3 in DNA: TGTGCCAGCAGTGAACAGGTTCAAGAAAAACTGTTTTTT. Protein product: CASSEQVQEKLFF. The full variable domain, in which reference TRBV2 and TRBJ1-4 provide the parts outside the CDR3, is EPEVTQTPSHQVTQMGQEVILRCVPISNHLYFYWYRQILGQKVEFLVSFYNNEISEKSEIFDDQFSVERPDGSNFTLKIRSTKLEDSAMYFCASSEQVQEKLFFGSGTQLSVL.

This clone was detected a few times. Here the CDR3 DNA reads TGTGCCAGCAGCGTAGTCCCTAGCTACGAGCAGTACTTC. Its protein product is CASSVVPSYEQYF. The chain links TRBV9 to TRBJ2-5, with D unresolved. The DNA end is more similar to TRBJ2-7, so the J call may be wrong. There are 13 residues in the CDR3. Germline V lookup: CDR1 SGDLS, CDR2 YYNGEE.

In regard to this clone: Other nucleotide sequences from this sample produce the same CDR3. V is TRBV4-3 and J is TRBJ1-5; 10 nucleotides line up with TRBD1. This CDR3 region has 13 residues. V lost 3 bases to trimming and J lost 7 bases; unmatched junction nucleotides: 0. CDR1 is LGHNA, CDR2 YSLEER, per germline. CDR3 loop: CASSQDRGQPQHF. The CDR3 DNA sequence: TGCGCCAGCAGCCAGGACAGGGGGCAGCCCCAGCATTTT.

As DNA, the CDR3 is TGTGCCAGCAGCGTAGGGGCGTCAGAACAAGAGACCCAGTACTTC. Its translation: CASSVGASEQETQYF. The chain links TRBV9 to TRBJ2-5, with D unclear. V was shortened by 0 bases and J by 2 bases, with 11 bases between the two germline ends. CDR3 length equals 15 residues. The germline gives CDR1 SGDLS, CDR2 YYNGEE.

This chain uses TRBV19 with TRBJ2-7, with D possibly TRBD2 on 6 matching bases. The CDR3 length is 17 residues. CDR1 and CDR2 from the germline V gene are LNHDA and SQIVND (reference sequence). The V and J ends lost 3 bases and 1 base respectively, with 19 bases between them. CDR3: CASSMGPHAGPSYEQYF. As DNA, the CDR3 is TGTGCCAGTAGTATGGGGCCCCACGCGGGACCATCCTACGAGCAGTACTTC.

The genes are TRBV5-1 and TRBJ1-4; no definite D call. Germline V gives CDR1 SGHRS, CDR2 YFSETQ. The germline V and J ends were trimmed by 6 bases and 6 bases, with 18 bases remaining between them. There are 15 residues in the CDR3. DNA for the CDR3: TGCGCCAGCACTAGCGCGGGAACACGACATGAAAAACTGTTTTTT. Translating gives CASTSAGTRHEKLFF.

The chain combines TRBV5-8 with TRBJ1-5; 7 nucleotides align to TRBD1. Looked up from germline, CDR1 is SGHTS and CDR2 is YDEGEE. The CDR3 is 13 amino acids. The trim removed 4 bases at V and 7 bases at J, leaving 5 bases unmatched. The CDR3 protein is CASSRGRWQPQHF. CDR3 nucleotides: TGTGCCAGCAGCAGGGGGCGATGGCAGCCCCAGCATTTT.

V is TRBV4-2 and J is TRBJ1-2; D call uncertain. In germline, CDR1 is LGHNA, CDR2 YNFKEQ. V was cut by 0 bases and J by 0 bases, with 8 bases left in between. This CDR3 region has 15 residues. CDR3 bases: TGTGCCAGCAGCCAAGATCACCAGACTAACTATGGCTACACCTTC. It yields the protein CASSQDHQTNYGYTF.